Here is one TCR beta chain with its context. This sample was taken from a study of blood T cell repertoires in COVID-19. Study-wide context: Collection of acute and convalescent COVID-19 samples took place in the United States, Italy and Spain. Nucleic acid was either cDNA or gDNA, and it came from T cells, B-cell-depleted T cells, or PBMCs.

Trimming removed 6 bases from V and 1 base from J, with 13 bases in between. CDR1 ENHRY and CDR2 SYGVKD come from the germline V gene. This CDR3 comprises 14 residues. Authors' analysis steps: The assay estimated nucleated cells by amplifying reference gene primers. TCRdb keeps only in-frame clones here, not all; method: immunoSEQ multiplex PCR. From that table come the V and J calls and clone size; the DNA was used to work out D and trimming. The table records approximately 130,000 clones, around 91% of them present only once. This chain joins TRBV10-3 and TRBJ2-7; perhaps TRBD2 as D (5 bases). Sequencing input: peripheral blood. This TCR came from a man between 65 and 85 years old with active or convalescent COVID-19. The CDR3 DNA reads TGTGCCATCAGGATGGACGGGAAATCCTACGAGCAGTACTTC. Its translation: CAIRMDGKSYEQYF.